Shown below are 5 T cell receptor beta chains from a single sample sequenced in a study of regulatory T cells in long-lasting Graves disease. Time point indicated: newly diagnosed GD, antithyroid drugs for less than 3 months. The authors made the TCR library using RNA they extracted from PBMCs. HTBI primers from iRepertoire and Arm-PCR of CDR3 regions yielded the TCR beta libraries. TCRdb reanalysed the multiplex PCR reads using MiXCR and keeps one entry per CDR3 protein. The sample yields over 500,000 distinct CDR3 sequences, around 17% seen once. A further study also used this sample, focusing on T cells in Graves' hyperthyroidism and ophthalmopathy.

Sequencing was performed on peripheral blood mononuclear cells (PBMCs), taken at new diagnosis, from a patient treated with antithyroid drugs. The receptors originated from a woman aged 25 to 39 with Graves disease.

Many counts were recorded for this clonotype. This sequence joins TRBV11-3 and TRBJ2-3; D not resolved. Germline V gene data show CDR1 as SGHNT and CDR2 as YENEEA. Trimming shortened V by 4 bases and J by 2 bases, and 7 bases separated the two germline ends. The CDR3 has 13 amino acids. The CDR3: CASSSSHTDTQYF. For the CDR3, the DNA is TGTGCCAGCAGCTCCTCCCACACAGATACGCAGTATTTT.

The sample holds many counts of this clonotype. V and J are TRBV20-1 and TRBJ2-1; the D is unclear. This CDR3 is built from 13 residues. Looked up from germline, CDR1 is DFQATT and CDR2 is SNEGSKA (reference sequence). V was clipped by 2 bases and J by 6 bases, with 11 bases between them. CDR3 DNA sequence: TGCAGTGCTAGACTACACGTTAGCAATGAGCAGTTCTTC. Translating it yields CSARLHVSNEQFF.

Remarks on this clonotype: The CDR3 carries no conserved terminal phenylalanine or tryptophan, so it likely arises from a read error. The chain uses TRBV7-6 and TRBJ1-1; D is unclear. Trimming stripped 1 base from V and 4 bases from J, with 10 bases between. CDR1 is SGHVS and CDR2 is FNYEAQ in the germline V gene. This CDR3 comprises 14 residues. CDR3 in amino acids: CASSLDGRITEAFV. CDR3 nucleotides: TGTGCCAGCAGCTTAGACGGCAGGATCACTGAAGCTTTCGTT.

The chain couples TRBV6-2 or TRBV6-3 to TRBJ2-1, with a tentative D call TRBD1 (5 bases). Germline V gives CDR1 MNHEY, CDR2 SVGEGT. There are 13 residues in the CDR3. The V and J ends lost 5 bases and 9 bases respectively, with 14 bases between them. CDR3 nucleotides: TGTGCCAGCAGTGAGGCAGGGATGGGTGAGCAGTTCTTC. It codes for CASSEAGMGEQFF.

This clonotype was seen a handful of times. The rearrangement joins TRBV20-1 to TRBJ2-3; 9 bases agree with TRBD2. Germline CDR1 is DFQATT and CDR2 is SNEGSKA (reference sequence). There are 20 residues in the CDR3. V trimming: 5 bases; J trimming: 1 base; junction bases outside the gene matches: 22. This chain's CDR3 is CSAEKGILAGGPFGTDTQYF. The CDR3 nucleotides are TGCAGTGCTGAAAAGGGGATTCTTGCGGGAGGGCCTTTTGGCACAGATACGCAGTATTTT.